These 10 T cell receptor beta chains were sequenced from one sample in a study of cytomegalovirus exposure and HLA in healthy donors (dated by TCRdb to 2016 to 2017). The library was produced with the immunoSEQ multiplex PCR assay. For the multiplex PCR, a mixture combining 60 forward primers for TCR Vbeta segments and 13 reverse primers for TCR Jbeta segments was used. What TCRdb holds here is the immuneACCESS table cut down to in-frame rearrangements. Part of the clones is not present; checked against another copy, under half of the missing clones reflect an unresolved V gene, and the others are unexplained. The sample table lists about 180,000 clones, about 80% of them with a count of one. The leading ten clones occupy about 0.5% of the sample. Sequenced: PBMCs. These receptors came from a woman in her fifties or sixties in good health and CMV-seronegative.

The V call is TRBV27, the J call TRBJ2-7, with 7 bases that match TRBD1. V trimming: 6 bases; J trimming: 1 base; junction bases outside the gene matches: 12. The CDR3 sequence is 16 residues long. Germline loops: CDR1 MNHEY, CDR2 SMNVEV (reference sequence). CDR3 region: CASSPLPRQGSYEQYF. Here the CDR3 DNA reads TGTGCCAGCAGCCCACTCCCGAGACAGGGATCCTACGAGCAGTACTTC.

The rearrangement joins TRBV5-1 to TRBJ2-5; D perhaps matches TRBD2 (5 bases). V was pared by 4 bases and J by 3 bases, with 16 bases between. Per the germline V gene, CDR1 is SGHRS and CDR2 is YFSETQ. CDR3 size: 15 residues. CDR3 amino acids: CASSPPPLREETQYF. CDR3 nucleotides: TGCGCCAGCAGCCCGCCTCCACTGAGGGAAGAGACCCAGTACTTC. The full variable domain, completed using reference TRBV5-1 and TRBJ2-5, is KAGVTQTPRYLIKTRGQQVTLSCSPISGHRSVSWYQQTPGQGLQFLFEYFSETQRNKGNFPGRFSGRQFSNSRSEMNVSTLELGDSALYLCASSPPPLREETQYFGPGTRLLVL.

This clone has only a few counts. The rearrangement uses TRBV6-4 and TRBJ1-4; the match to TRBD1 covers 8 bases. The CDR3 runs to 15 residues. The germline V gene has CDR1 MRHNA and CDR2 SNTAGT. The junction had 9 bases not matched to a gene; V was cut back by 7 bases and J by 5 bases. CDR3 residues: CASTTQTGANEKLFF. In DNA form, the CDR3 reads TGTGCCAGCACTACACAGACAGGGGCGAATGAAAAACTGTTTTTT.

Points on this clone: A junction boundary mismatches the germline segment, possibly from a read error. The rearrangement links TRBV5-4 to TRBJ1-3; tentative D call: TRBD1 (6 bases). The CDR3 extends over 14 amino acids. CDR1 SGHNT and CDR2 YYREEE come from the germline V gene (reference sequence). The CDR3 sequence is CAGSTGQRGNTIYF. CDR3 DNA: TGTGCCGGCAGCACAGGACAGAGGGGAAACACCATATATTTT.

In DNA, the CDR3 is TGTGCCAGCAGTTCCCTTGGAGACGGGGAGCTGTTTTTT. Protein: CASSSLGDGELFF. J is TRBJ2-2 and V is TRBV27; D uncertain. The CDR3 consists of 13 residues. Germline-derived CDR1 and CDR2 are MNHEY and SMNVEV (reference sequence). The V and J ends lost 4 bases and 7 bases respectively, with 10 bases between them.

This chain links TRBV6-1 with TRBJ2-5, with 15 bases matching TRBD2. CDR3 size: 15 residues. J gave up 5 bases and V 4 bases, and 2 bases lay outside the gene matches. Germline V gene lookup returns CDR1 MNHNS and CDR2 SASEGT. In DNA, the CDR3 is TGTGCCAGCAGTGGGACTAGCGGGGGGGATGAGACCCAGTACTTC. Its translation is CASSGTSGGDETQYF.

The gene calls are TRBV18 and TRBJ1-5, with a weak D call TRBD1 (6 bases). Trimming stripped 3 bases from V and 5 bases from J, with 14 bases between. The CDR3 contains 15 residues. Germline-derived CDR1 and CDR2 are KGHSH and LQKENI. This CDR3 is CASSPPGGAYQPQHF. As DNA, the CDR3 is TGTGCCAGCTCACCCCCGGGGGGGGCTTATCAGCCCCAGCATTTT.

The gene calls are TRBV6-6 and TRBJ2-1, with D perhaps TRBD2 (5 bases). The germline gives CDR1 MNHNY, CDR2 SVGAGI (reference sequence). V lost 1 base, J lost 8 bases, and 12 bases lay in between. The CDR3 totals 14 residues. The CDR3 region is CASSYFGVLDEQFF. The CDR3 region has the DNA TGTGCCAGCAGTTACTTCGGGGTTCTCGATGAGCAGTTCTTC.

The chain recombines TRBV13 with TRBJ2-2; D is undetermined. CDR1 is PRHDT and CDR2 is FYEKMQ in the germline V gene (reference sequence). V dropped 0 bases and J dropped 3 bases, with 8 bases sitting between them. This CDR3 is built from 15 residues. The CDR3 is CASSLGQAYTGELFF. The CDR3 bases are TGTGCCAGCAGCTTAGGGCAGGCGTACACCGGGGAGCTGTTTTTT.

The rearrangement joins TRBV7-2 to TRBJ1-1; D is ambiguous. The CDR3 is 15 amino acids. The ends were cut back, 1 base at V and 1 base at J, with 10 bases in the middle. The germline CDR1 and CDR2 sequences are SGHTA and FQGNSA. The CDR3 is CASSLGLGGNTEAFF. The CDR3 DNA follows: TGTGCCAGCAGCTTAGGTCTGGGAGGGAACACTGAAGCTTTCTTT.